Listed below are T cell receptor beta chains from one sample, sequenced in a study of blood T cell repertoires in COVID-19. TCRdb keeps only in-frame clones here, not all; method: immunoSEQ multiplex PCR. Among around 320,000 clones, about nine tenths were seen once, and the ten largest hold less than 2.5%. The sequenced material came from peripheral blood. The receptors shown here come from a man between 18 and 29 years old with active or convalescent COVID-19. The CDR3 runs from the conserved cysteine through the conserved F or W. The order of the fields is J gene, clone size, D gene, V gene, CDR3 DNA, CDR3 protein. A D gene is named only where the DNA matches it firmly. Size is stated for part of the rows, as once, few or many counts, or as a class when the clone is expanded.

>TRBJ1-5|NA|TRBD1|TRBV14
TGTGCCAGCAGCCAAGTAGGGACAGGGTATAGCAATCAGCCCCAGCATTTT
CASSQVGTGYSNQPQHF
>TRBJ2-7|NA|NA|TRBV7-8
TGTGCCAGCAGCTTAGACAGTGACTACGAGCAGTACTTC
CASSLDSDYEQYF
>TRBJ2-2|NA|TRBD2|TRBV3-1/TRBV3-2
TGTGCCAGCAGCCAGGCAGCGGGGGGGCCCGACACCGGGGAGCTGTTTTTT
CASSQAAGGPDTGELFF
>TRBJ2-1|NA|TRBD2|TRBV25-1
TGTGCCAGCAGCGGACTAGCGGACTACAATGAGCAGTTCTTC
CASSGLADYNEQFF
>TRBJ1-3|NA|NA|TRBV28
TGTGCCAGCAGTACCCCCTCCGGGTACGAAAACACCATATATTTT
CASSTPSGYENTIYF
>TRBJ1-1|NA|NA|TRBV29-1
TGCAGCGTTGAAGTCTTTAGGACAGTGAACACTGAAGCTTTCTTT
CSVEVFRTVNTEAFF
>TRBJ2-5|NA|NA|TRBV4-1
TGCGCCAGCAGCCAGGCGCTGGGGGCCGAGACCCAGTACTTC
CASSQALGAETQYF
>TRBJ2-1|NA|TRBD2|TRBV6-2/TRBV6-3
TGTGCCAGCAGTCGCGGGGGGGCCCTCAATGAGCAGTTCTTC
CASSRGGALNEQFF
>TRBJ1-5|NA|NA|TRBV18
TGTGCCAGCTCACCATATGAGGATCAGCCCCAGCATTTT
CASSPYEDQPQHF
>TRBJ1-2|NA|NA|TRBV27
TGTGCCAGCAGTTTATTGGGGGGAGGCTATGGCTACACCTTC
CASSLLGGGYGYTF
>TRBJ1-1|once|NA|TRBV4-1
TGCGCCAGCAGCCAACAGGGTACTACTGAAGCTTTCTTT
CASSQQGTTEAFF
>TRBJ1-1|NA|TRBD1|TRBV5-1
TGCGCCAGCAGCCCCCAGGGGGCGGACACTGAAGCTTTCTTT
CASSPQGADTEAFF
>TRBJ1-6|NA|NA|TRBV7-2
TGTGCCAGCAGCTTAGCGTCAGGGCTCTCCTATAATTCACCCCTCCACTTT
CASSLASGLSYNSPLHF
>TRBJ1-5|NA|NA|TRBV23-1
TGCGCCAGCAGTCAATTCGTCATGGGACACCTTTATCAGCCCCAGCATTTT
CASSQFVMGHLYQPQHF
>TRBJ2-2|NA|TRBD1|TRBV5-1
TGCGCCAGCAGTCTTTGGTGGGACAGCTCTGCTGGGGAGCTGTTTTTT
CASSLWWDSSAGELFF
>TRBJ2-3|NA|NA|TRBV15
TGTGCCACCAGCAGGTATTCAACAGGGTCAGATACGCAGTATTTT
CATSRYSTGSDTQYF